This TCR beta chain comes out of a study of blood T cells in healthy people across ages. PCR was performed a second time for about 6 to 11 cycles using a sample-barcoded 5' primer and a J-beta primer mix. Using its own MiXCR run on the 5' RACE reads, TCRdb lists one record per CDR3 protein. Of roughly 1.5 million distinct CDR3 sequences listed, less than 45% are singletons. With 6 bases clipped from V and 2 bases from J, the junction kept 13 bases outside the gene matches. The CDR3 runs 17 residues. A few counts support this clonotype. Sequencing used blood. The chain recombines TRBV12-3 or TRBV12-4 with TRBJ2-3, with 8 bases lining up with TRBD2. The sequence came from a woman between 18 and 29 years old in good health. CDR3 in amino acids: CASRKGLAGGLTDTQYF. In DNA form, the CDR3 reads TGTGCCAGCAGGAAGGGGCTGGCGGGGGGTCTCACAGATACGCAGTATTTT.